Following are 12 T cell receptor beta chains from one sample sequenced in a study of shared clonotypes between healthy human individuals. Sequencing was performed with immunoSEQ multiplex PCR; in TCRdb, only in-frame clones are kept and a portion is missing. Found here are some 1.5 million clones, roughly 96% of them singletons; the top ten hold over 1%. Material for sequencing was naive CD4+ T cells sorted from blood. The subset was: CD45RA+ positively selected. These receptors were obtained from a man aged 25 to 45 in good health.

This clone was seen a single time. The chain carries TRBV5-1 and TRBJ2-2; maybe TRBD2 (6 bases). V was trimmed by 0 bases and J by 7 bases, leaving 13 bases between them. This CDR3 comprises 15 residues. Germline loops: CDR1 SGHRS, CDR2 YFSETQ. CDR3 amino acids: CASSLARQEGGELFF. In nucleotides, the CDR3 is TGCGCCAGCAGCTTGGCAAGGCAGGAGGGCGGGGAGCTGTTTTTT.

The chain has TRBV15 and TRBJ2-7, with TRBD1 identical over 8 bases. V shed 7 bases, J shed 1 base, and the junction held 9 bases outside the gene matches. CDR3 length: 15 amino acids. Germline V gene sequence: CDR1 LNHNV, CDR2 YYDKDF (reference sequence). The CDR3 spells CATNKGTGGSYEQYF. The CDR3, as DNA: TGTGCCACCAACAAGGGGACAGGAGGTTCCTACGAGCAGTACTTC.

In this sample, this clone turned up once. The chain carries TRBV18 and TRBJ2-5, with D perhaps TRBD1 (5 bases). CDR1 is KGHSH and CDR2 is LQKENI in the germline V gene. The CDR3 runs 14 residues. Trimming removed 4 bases at V and 3 bases at J, with 12 bases between. The CDR3 nucleotides read TGTGCCAGCTCACTCCAGGGTGGTGAAGAGACCCAGTACTTC. It specifies CASSLQGGEETQYF.

V and J are TRBV7-2 and TRBJ1-1; maybe TRBD1 (6 bases). The V end lost 3 bases, the J end lost 2 bases, and 16 bases lay between the germline ends. The length of the CDR3 is 16 residues. Germline assignment: CDR1 SGHTA and CDR2 FQGNSA. The CDR3 sequence: CASSFPQGRHNTEAFF. CDR3 in DNA: TGTGCCAGCAGCTTCCCGCAGGGGAGGCATAACACTGAAGCTTTCTTT.

The chain has TRBV10-1 and TRBJ2-1, with D perhaps TRBD2 (7 bases). Trimming shortened V by 0 bases and J by 9 bases, and 21 bases separated the two germline ends. Germline CDR1 reads WNHNN; CDR2 reads SYGVQD (reference sequence). This CDR3 has 17 residues. CDR3 sequence (DNA): TGCGCCAGCAGTGAGTCGACCCGGGGGGCCTCTCGCACTGAGCAGTTCTTC. Its protein product is CASSESTRGASRTEQFF.

This chain uses TRBV11-2 with TRBJ1-1; D is perhaps TRBD1 (5 bases). This CDR3 has 16 amino acids. Trimming took 5 bases from V and 0 from J, leaving 16 bases between them. From germline, CDR1 is SGHAT and CDR2 FQNNGV. The CDR3 region is CASSPRRGGVNTEAFF. CDR3 DNA sequence: TGTGCCAGCAGCCCCCGCCGGGGCGGGGTGAACACTGAAGCTTTCTTT.

The chain couples TRBV5-1 to TRBJ2-5; D not resolved. The germline gives CDR1 SGHRS, CDR2 YFSETQ. The CDR3 length is 14 residues. V lost 0 bases to trimming and J lost 5 bases, with 11 bases between them. The CDR3 protein is CASSLVIQRETQYF. CDR3 sequence (DNA): TGCGCCAGCAGCTTGGTTATCCAGAGGGAGACCCAGTACTTC.

The V call is TRBV10-3, the J call TRBJ2-7; perhaps TRBD1 as D (5 bases). Trimming removed 6 bases at V and 0 bases at J, with 12 bases between. The CDR3 runs to 14 residues. Germline V lookup: CDR1 ENHRY, CDR2 SYGVKD. This CDR3 reads CAIRRQTSSYEQYF. CDR3 nucleotide sequence: TGTGCCATCAGGAGACAGACGAGCTCCTACGAGCAGTACTTC.

The count of this clone is one. This chain joins TRBV5-4 and TRBJ2-3; the match to TRBD2 covers 8 bases. With 9 bases clipped from V and 3 bases from J, the junction kept 27 bases outside the gene matches. Germline CDR1 is SGHNT and CDR2 is YYREEE (reference sequence). This CDR3 has 20 amino acids. The CDR3 DNA reads as TGTGCCATATCTAACCCCGGTCGGCGGGTAGACGGGACTAGTACAGATACGCAGTATTTT. It encodes CAISNPGRRVDGTSTDTQYF.

Notes on this clone: This specimen includes other DNA sequences encoding the same CDR3. The chain links TRBV7-9 to TRBJ2-5; possible D gene TRBD1, 6 bases. Trimming took off 1 base at V and 2 bases at J, with 8 bases between the two ends. Germline V gene data show CDR1 as SEHNR and CDR2 as FQNEAQ (reference sequence). The CDR3 covers 14 residues. The CDR3 bases are TGTGCCAGCAGCTTAGGACAGGCACAAGAGACCCAGTACTTC. It translates to CASSLGQAQETQYF.

This chain joins TRBV7-9 and TRBJ2-1, with TRBD2 identical over 7 bases. This CDR3 has 15 residues. Germline V gene lookup returns CDR1 SEHNR and CDR2 FQNEAQ (reference sequence). V was clipped by 3 bases and J by 7 bases; unmatched bases: 9. The CDR3 DNA is TGTGCCAGCAGCTTTCCGGCTAGCGGAGAAAATGAGCAGTTCTTC. It codes for CASSFPASGENEQFF.

This clone appeared once. The V call is TRBV7-9, the J call TRBJ2-2; 8 nucleotides align to TRBD1. The length of the CDR3 is 15 residues. Losses at the gene ends were 8 bases for V and 5 bases for J; bases not matched to a gene: 10. Looked up from germline, CDR1 is SEHNR and CDR2 is FQNEAQ (reference sequence). CDR3 loop: CASFEDREWTGELFF. The CDR3, as DNA: TGTGCCAGCTTCGAGGACAGGGAGTGGACCGGGGAGCTGTTTTTT.